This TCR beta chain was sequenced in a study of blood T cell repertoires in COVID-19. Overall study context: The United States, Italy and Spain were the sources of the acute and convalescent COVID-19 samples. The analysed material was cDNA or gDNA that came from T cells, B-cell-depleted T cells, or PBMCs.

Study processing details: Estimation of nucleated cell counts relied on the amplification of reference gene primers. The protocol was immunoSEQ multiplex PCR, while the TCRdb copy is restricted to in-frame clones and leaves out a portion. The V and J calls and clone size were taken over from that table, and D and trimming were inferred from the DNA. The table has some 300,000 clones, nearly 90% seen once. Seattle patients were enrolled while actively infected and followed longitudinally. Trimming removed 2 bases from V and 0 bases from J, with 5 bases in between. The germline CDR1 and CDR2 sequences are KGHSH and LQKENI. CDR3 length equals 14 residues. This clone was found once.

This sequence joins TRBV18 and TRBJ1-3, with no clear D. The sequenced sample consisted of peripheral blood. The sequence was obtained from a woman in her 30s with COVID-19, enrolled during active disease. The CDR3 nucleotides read TGTGCCAGCTCACCATCATCCTCTGGAAACACCATATATTTT. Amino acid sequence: CASSPSSSGNTIYF. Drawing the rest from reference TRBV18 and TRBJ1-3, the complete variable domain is NAGVMQNPRHLVRRRGQEARLRCSPMKGHSHVYWYRQLPEEGLKFMVYLQKENIIDESGMPKERFSAEFPKEGPSILRIQQVVRGDSAAYFCASSPSSSGNTIYFGEGSWLTVV.